These 10 T cell receptor beta chains share one sample of origin, sequenced in a study of blood T cell repertoires in COVID-19. Assay used: immunoSEQ multiplex PCR; TCRdb lists only in-frame clones, some missing. The sample consists of approximately 300,000 clones, around nine tenths of them appearing once. Sequenced sample: peripheral blood. The origin of the receptors is a woman aged 30 to 39 with COVID-19, enrolled during active disease.

This chain joins TRBV7-9 and TRBJ2-1, with 14 positions matching TRBD2. Germline CDR1 and CDR2: SEHNR and FQNEAQ (reference sequence). V dropped 5 bases and J dropped 6; count of bases not matched to a gene: 12. This CDR3 contains 18 residues. The chain's CDR3 is CASSPKRLAGGPTNEQFF. The CDR3 DNA sequence: TGTGCCAGCAGCCCAAAGCGACTAGCGGGAGGGCCAACCAATGAGCAGTTCTTC. Supplemented by reference TRBV7-9 and TRBJ2-1, the full variable domain reads DTGVSQNPRHKITKRGQNVTFRCDPISEHNRLYWYRQTLGQGPEFLTYFQNEAQLEKSRLLSDRFSAERPKGSFSTLEIQRTEQGDSAMYLCASSPKRLAGGPTNEQFFGPGTRLTVL.

The rearrangement uses TRBV5-1 and TRBJ2-1, with 12 bases matching TRBD2. With V trimmed by 0 bases and J by 8 bases, 3 bases remained unmatched. The CDR3 runs to 15 residues. Germline V gives CDR1 SGHRS, CDR2 YFSETQ. CDR3 residues: CASSLGLAGEDEQFF. The CDR3 DNA reads as TGCGCCAGCAGCTTGGGACTAGCGGGAGAGGATGAGCAGTTCTTC.

V and J are TRBV5-1 and TRBJ1-3; D is uncertain. Germline V gene lookup returns CDR1 SGHRS and CDR2 YFSETQ. Trimming left V 5 bases short and J 5 bases short, with 14 bases between. This CDR3 has 14 residues. As DNA, the CDR3 is TGCGCCAGCAGTGTGGTCAGCGGCCGAAACACCATATATTTT. Translation: CASSVVSGRNTIYF.

This clone was detected only once. This rearrangement joins TRBV27 to TRBJ2-7; 12 bases match TRBD2. Germline-derived CDR1 and CDR2 are MNHEY and SMNVEV (reference sequence). Germline trimming cut 6 bases from V and 4 bases from J; bases unmatched to any gene: 4. The CDR3 is 14 amino acids. The CDR3 DNA is TGTGCCAGCAGCGGACTAGCGGGGCGTTACGAGCAGTACTTC. Residues: CASSGLAGRYEQYF.

The chain links TRBV7-3 to TRBJ2-2; 7 bases line up with TRBD2. The ends lost 3 bases at V and 5 bases at J; junction bases unmatched: 6. This CDR3 spans 15 amino acids. Germline V CDR1 and CDR2: SGHTA, FQGTGA. This CDR3 reads CASSFGGRGTGELFF. CDR3 nucleotide sequence: TGTGCCAGCAGCTTCGGCGGGAGAGGGACCGGGGAGCTGTTTTTT.

The J gene is TRBJ1-3, the V gene TRBV7-2; a possible D gene is TRBD1 (5 bases). There are 15 residues in the CDR3. V shed 0 bases and J shed 4 bases, with 10 bases lying between them. Germline CDR1 is SGHTA and CDR2 is FQGNSA. Here the CDR3 reads CASSLALRAGNTIYF. CDR3 sequence (DNA): TGTGCCAGCAGCTTAGCTCTCAGGGCCGGAAACACCATATATTTT.

The chain links TRBV18 to TRBJ2-7; 9 bases match TRBD2. The CDR3 has 15 amino acids. Germline V lookup: CDR1 KGHSH, CDR2 LQKENI. The V gene end was trimmed by 2 bases and the J gene end by 3 bases; junction bases not matched to a gene: 5. CDR3 nucleotides: TGTGCCAGCTCACCAAAAGGCGGGAGGGACTACGAGCAGTACTTC. Its protein is CASSPKGGRDYEQYF.

The chain is built from TRBV19 and TRBJ2-1; 9 positions match TRBD1. The CDR3 extends over 18 amino acids. Germline CDR1 LNHDA, CDR2 SQIVND (reference sequence). J gave up 2 bases and V 2 bases, and 10 bases lay outside the gene matches. Written as DNA, the CDR3 is TGTGCCAGTAGTATATCCAGACAGGGGGTCAGCCCCTACAATGAGCAGTTCTTC. Its protein product is CASSISRQGVSPYNEQFF.

This chain joins TRBV5-1 and TRBJ1-1; D gene unclear. CDR1 and CDR2 (germline): SGHRS, YFSETQ. The CDR3 sequence is 13 residues long. Trimming shortened V by 8 bases and J by 6 bases, and 17 bases separated the two germline ends. The CDR3 protein is CASRDPGRAEAFF. CDR3 DNA sequence: TGCGCCAGTCGGGATCCGGGGAGGGCTGAAGCTTTCTTT.

V and J are TRBV28 and TRBJ2-1, with D perhaps TRBD1 (5 bases). Looked up from germline, CDR1 is MDHEN and CDR2 is SYDVKM. V lost 3 bases and J 8 bases, leaving 23 bases between the germline ends. The CDR3 is made up of 17 amino acids. The CDR3 bases are TGTGCCAGCAGTTTGTGGACACGTCGGTACTCGGTCGATGAGCAGTTCTTC. Translated: CASSLWTRRYSVDEQFF.